The 15 T cell receptor beta chains below were found in one sample sequenced in a study of cytomegalovirus exposure and HLA in healthy donors. The assay was immunoSEQ multiplex PCR, and TCRdb's table has in-frame clones only and misses some. This table has 140,000 or so clones, roughly 89% appearing once. Sequencing was performed on PBMCs. These receptors all come from a woman younger than 35 in good health and CMV-seropositive.

This clone showed up just a few times. V usage is TRBV30 and J usage is TRBJ2-7, with D tentatively TRBD1 (5 bases). Trimming removed 1 base at V and 2 bases at J, with 6 bases between. The germline gives CDR1 GTSNPN, CDR2 SVGIG (reference sequence). This CDR3 region has 12 residues. CDR3 sequence: CAWSGQTYEQYF. CDR3 bases: TGTGCCTGGAGTGGACAGACCTACGAGCAGTACTTC. The complete variable domain, with remaining parts taken from reference TRBV30 and TRBJ2-7, reads SQTIHQWPATLVQPVGSPLSLECTVEGTSNPNLYWYRQAAGRGLQLLFYSVGIGQISSEVPQNLSASRPQDRQFILSSKKLLLSDSGFYLCAWSGQTYEQYFGPGTRLTVT.

This chain joins TRBV9 and TRBJ2-5, with TRBD2 identical over 9 bases. The CDR3 consists of 17 residues. Per germline, CDR1 SGDLS and CDR2 YYNGEE. The trim removed 0 bases at V and 1 base at J, leaving 7 bases unmatched. CDR3 DNA sequence: TGTGCCAGCAGCGTAGGCGACAGCGGGGGGCGCCAAGAGACCCAGTACTTC. As protein: CASSVGDSGGRQETQYF.

The chain links TRBV18 to TRBJ2-1, with D uncertain. The CDR3 consists of 15 residues. The germline V and J ends were trimmed by 3 bases and 6 bases, with 15 bases remaining between them. Germline V gene lookup returns CDR1 KGHSH and CDR2 LQKENI. DNA of the CDR3: TGTGCCAGCTCACCCACCCTCACAGAGTCCAATGAGCAGTTCTTC. This codes for CASSPTLTESNEQFF.

This chain connects TRBV27 to TRBJ2-2; 10 bases map to TRBD2. V lost 5 bases, J lost 5 bases, and 8 bases stayed unmatched. The germline CDR1 and CDR2 sequences are MNHEY and SMNVEV (reference sequence). The length of the CDR3 is 16 residues. CDR3 protein: CASSPLERGGTGELFF. The CDR3 DNA reads as TGTGCCAGCAGTCCCCTGGAGCGGGGGGGAACCGGGGAGCTGTTTTTT.

This chain uses TRBV5-8 with TRBJ2-6, with TRBD1 matching 10 bases. The J segment lost 2 bases and the V segment lost 4 bases, leaving 6 bases of the junction unmatched. CDR3 length: 17 residues. Germline CDR1 reads SGHTS; CDR2 reads YDEGEE. The chain's CDR3 is CASSRDRGLTGANVLTF. DNA of the CDR3: TGTGCCAGCAGCCGCGACAGGGGGCTAACTGGGGCCAACGTCCTGACTTTC. Variable domain in full (rest from reference TRBV5-8 and TRBJ2-6): EAGVTQSPTHLIKTRGQQATLRCSPISGHTSVYWYQQALGLGLQFLLWYDEGEERNRGNFPPRFSGRQFPNYSSELNVNALELEDSALYLCASSRDRGLTGANVLTFGAGSRLTVL.

J is TRBJ1-3 and V is TRBV7-9; TRBD1 matches 7 bases. This CDR3 is built from 14 residues. J was trimmed by 1 base and V by 3 bases; bases with no gene match: 0. Germline CDR1 and CDR2: SEHNR and FQNEAQ (reference sequence). DNA of the CDR3: TGTGCCAGCAGCTTGACAGGGTCTGGAAACACCATATATTTT. This codes for CASSLTGSGNTIYF.

Only one count was recorded for this clone. The chain joins TRBV4-1 to TRBJ2-1; 9 bases line up with TRBD1. The junction had 4 bases not matched to a gene; V was cut back by 4 bases and J by 6 bases. The CDR3 length is 14 residues. Germline loops: CDR1 MGHRA, CDR2 YSYEKL. Here the CDR3 DNA reads TGCGCCAGCAGCCGTGGGACAGGGCCCAATGAGCAGTTCTTC. This translates into CASSRGTGPNEQFF.

This clone was recorded once. J is TRBJ1-3 and V is TRBV16, with 9 bases aligning to TRBD1. V lost 0 bases to trimming and J lost 15 bases; unmatched junction nucleotides: 9. CDR1 and CDR2 from the germline V gene are KGHSY and FQNENV. The CDR3 is 14 residues long. CDR3 sequence reads: CASSQSRGTGRGYF. DNA of the CDR3: TGTGCCAGCAGCCAATCGCGGGGGACAGGGCGAGGATATTTT.

The chain carries TRBV4-2 and TRBJ2-7; TRBD1 matches at 10 bases. V lost 6 bases and J lost 2; bases outside the gene matches: 4. The CDR3 runs 14 residues. The germline V gene encodes CDR1 LGHNA and CDR2 YNFKEQ. The CDR3 sequence: CASREGQGPYEQYF. The CDR3 DNA reads TGTGCCAGCAGAGAGGGACAGGGGCCCTACGAGCAGTACTTC.

The genes are TRBV7-9 and TRBJ2-5, with 8 nucleotides matching TRBD2. CDR3 length equals 18 residues. J lost 0 bases, V lost 5 bases, and 14 bases had no gene match. The germline V gene encodes CDR1 SEHNR and CDR2 FQNEAQ (reference sequence). CDR3 in DNA: TGTGCCAGCAGCCCGGGGGGGGGTCCTAGCGGCCACCAAGAGACCCAGTACTTC. Translated, it gives CASSPGGGPSGHQETQYF.

This rearrangement joins TRBV6-1 to TRBJ1-6; no clear D. V lost 8 bases to trimming and J lost 0 bases, with 11 bases between them. The CDR3 covers 15 residues. Germline CDR1 MNHNS, CDR2 SASEGT. The CDR3 protein is CASVWESSYNSPLHF. In DNA, the CDR3 is TGTGCCAGCGTGTGGGAGAGCTCCTATAATTCACCCCTCCACTTT.

The sample holds a few counts of this clone. The chain employs TRBV27 and TRBJ2-5; TRBD2 might be the D (6 bases). The CDR3 covers 18 residues. Germline V gene lookup returns CDR1 MNHEY and CDR2 SMNVEV (reference sequence). The V end lost 5 bases, the J end lost 2 bases, and 24 bases lay between the germline ends. The chain's CDR3 is CASSRRSGDFRGQETQYF. In DNA, the CDR3 is TGTGCCAGCAGTCGGAGATCTGGGGACTTCCGGGGGCAAGAGACCCAGTACTTC.

This chain uses TRBV20-1 with TRBJ1-3; tentative D call: TRBD1 (5 bases). From germline, CDR1 is DFQATT and CDR2 SNEGSKA (reference sequence). Trimming left V 0 bases short and J 14 bases short, with 11 bases between. This CDR3 is built from 11 residues. CDR3 amino acids: CSARDGRALYF. The CDR3 nucleotides are TGCAGTGCTAGAGATGGCAGGGCCTTATATTTT.

The chain uses TRBV29-1 and TRBJ1-1, with TRBD1 matching 12 bases. The CDR3 is 15 amino acids. J lost 10 bases, V lost 2 bases, and 11 bases had no gene match. Germline values: CDR1 SQVTM, CDR2 ANQGSEA. The CDR3 coding sequence is TGCAGCGTTGAACCGGGACAGGGGGCTGTTCGCGGAGCTTTCTTT. It yields the protein CSVEPGQGAVRGAFF.

CDR3 sequence: CSVGAGLNEQFF. CDR3 bases: TGCAGCGTTGGGGCTGGGTTGAATGAGCAGTTCTTC. V and J are TRBV29-1 and TRBJ2-1; no reliable D call. Germline loops: CDR1 SQVTM, CDR2 ANQGSEA. The CDR3 is 12 residues long. V dropped 4 bases and J dropped 7 bases, with 11 bases sitting between them.